These 30 T cell receptor beta chains were all obtained from the same sample, sequenced in a study of shared clonotypes between healthy human individuals. The protocol was immunoSEQ multiplex PCR, while the TCRdb copy is restricted to in-frame clones and leaves out a portion. This sample has more than 2 million clones, with under 97% found just once. The sequencing input was naive CD4+ T cells sorted from blood. The subset was: CD45RA+ positively selected. These receptors originate from a man in his late teens or twenties in good health.

The chain employs TRBV7-2 and TRBJ2-7; TRBD2 matches at 9 bases. The germline V gene encodes CDR1 SGHTA and CDR2 FQGNSA. This CDR3 is 14 amino acids long. J lost 7 bases, V lost 4 bases, and 8 bases had no gene match. The CDR3 nucleotides read TGTGCCAGCAGCTCCAAGGCGGGGGGGCGGGAGCAGTACTTC. Residues: CASSSKAGGREQYF.

The rearrangement joins TRBV9 to TRBJ1-6, with D unresolved. This CDR3 spans 14 amino acids. Germline V gene data show CDR1 as SGDLS and CDR2 as YYNGEE. The germline V and J ends were trimmed by 2 bases and 8 bases, with 11 bases remaining between them. CDR3 sequence (DNA): TGTGCCAGCAGCGTCGAGTCGAACTATTCACCCCTCCACTTT. Its protein is CASSVESNYSPLHF.

This clone was seen only once. V gene TRBV11-2 combines with J gene TRBJ2-4; 10 positions agree with TRBD1. Germline CDR1 is SGHAT and CDR2 is FQNNGV. V was clipped by 5 bases and J by 6 bases; unmatched bases: 19. This CDR3 has 19 residues. The CDR3 region is CASSRGPGQGFLWGNIQYF. CDR3 nucleotide sequence: TGTGCCAGCAGCCGAGGCCCGGGACAGGGGTTTCTATGGGGAAACATTCAGTACTTC. Together with reference TRBV11-2 and TRBJ2-4, the CDR3 gives the full variable domain: EAGVAQSPRYKIIEKRQSVAFWCNPISGHATLYWYQQILGQGPKLLIQFQNNGVVDDSQLPKDRFSAERLKGVDSTLKIQPAKLEDSAVYLCASSRGPGQGFLWGNIQYFGAGTRLSVL.

The chain carries TRBV5-4 and TRBJ2-5; a possible D gene is TRBD1 (6 bases). This CDR3 spans 13 amino acids. Germline lookup yields CDR1 SGHNT and CDR2 YYREEE (reference sequence). Trimming took 2 bases from V and 5 from J, leaving 10 bases between them. CDR3 amino acids: CASSFRGTETQYF. DNA of the CDR3: TGTGCCAGCAGCTTCAGGGGAACGGAGACCCAGTACTTC.

The CDR3 spells CASSLGILQETQYF. CDR3 DNA sequence: TGTGCCAGCAGCCTGGGGATTCTCCAAGAGACCCAGTACTTC. V gene TRBV28 combines with J gene TRBJ2-5; D uncertain. The ends were cut back, 6 bases at V and 1 base at J, with 12 bases in the middle. Germline V lookup: CDR1 MDHEN, CDR2 SYDVKM. The CDR3 covers 14 residues.

V usage is TRBV30 and J usage is TRBJ2-5; D is perhaps TRBD1 (5 bases). Germline V gives CDR1 GTSNPN, CDR2 SVGIG (reference sequence). CDR3 length equals 12 residues. Trimming removed 0 bases from V and 5 bases from J, with 7 bases in between. The CDR3 DNA reads as TGTGCCTGGAGTGTACAGGCCGAGACCCAGTACTTC. Encoded protein: CAWSVQAETQYF.

V usage is TRBV10-3 and J usage is TRBJ2-3; D is perhaps TRBD2 (5 bases). CDR1 ENHRY and CDR2 SYGVKD come from the germline V gene. This CDR3 spans 13 amino acids. V was trimmed by 3 bases and J by 4 bases, leaving 8 bases between them. CDR3 in DNA: TGTGCCATCAGTGAACTAGTTTCAGATACGCAGTATTTT. Protein product: CAISELVSDTQYF.

CDR3 coding DNA: TGTGCCAGCAGCCCCTACGAATCTGGACAGAGCTACGAGCAGTACTTC. This sequence encodes CASSPYESGQSYEQYF. V gene TRBV4-2 combines with J gene TRBJ2-7, with D perhaps TRBD1 (6 bases). The germline V gene has CDR1 LGHNA and CDR2 YNFKEQ. Trimming shortened V by 4 bases and J by 3 bases, and 19 bases separated the two germline ends. This CDR3 contains 16 residues.

The chain joins TRBV5-1 to TRBJ1-3, with 7 bases matching TRBD1. CDR1 and CDR2 (germline): SGHRS, YFSETQ. CDR3 size: 16 residues. Trimming cost V 2 bases and J 0 bases; bases outside gene matches: 5. The CDR3, as DNA: TGCGCCAGCAGCTTTACCTCAGGGGGCTCTGGAAACACCATATATTTT. It is translated as CASSFTSGGSGNTIYF.

The V and J genes are TRBV19 and TRBJ1-1; maybe TRBD1 (6 bases). The CDR3 length is 15 residues. V was pared by 7 bases and J by 5 bases, with 20 bases between. Germline CDR1 and CDR2: LNHDA and SQIVND (reference sequence). The CDR3 sequence is CASKPGHGMGTEAFF. CDR3 in DNA: TGTGCCAGTAAACCGGGACACGGAATGGGGACTGAAGCTTTCTTT.

The gene calls are TRBV9 and TRBJ1-1; TRBD1 matches 8 bases. The CDR3 is 15 residues long. CDR1 SGDLS and CDR2 YYNGEE come from the germline V gene. V was clipped by 7 bases and J by 5 bases; unmatched bases: 13. The CDR3 spells CASRSLTGGGTEAFF. DNA for the CDR3: TGTGCCAGCCGATCTCTAACAGGGGGAGGTACTGAAGCTTTCTTT.

Notes on this clone: The sample contains more than one DNA sequence encoding this CDR3. The J gene is TRBJ2-7, the V gene TRBV19; perhaps TRBD1 as D (6 bases). The CDR3 is 14 amino acids. Per germline, CDR1 LNHDA and CDR2 SQIVND (reference sequence). Trimming pared 6 bases from V and 0 bases from J, leaving 12 bases between. The CDR3 DNA reads TGTGCCAGTAGCCCGGACAGAAGCTCCTACGAGCAGTACTTC. Amino acids: CASSPDRSSYEQYF.

This clone was seen just once. The chain links TRBV9 to TRBJ1-5; D not certain. The germline CDR1 and CDR2 sequences are SGDLS and YYNGEE. The CDR3 length is 15 residues. V was shortened by 3 bases and J by 4 bases, with 14 bases between the two germline ends. Here the CDR3 DNA reads TGTGCCAGCAGCGATAGTCGGGGTCTGAATCAGCCCCAGCATTTT. Translated, it gives CASSDSRGLNQPQHF. The variable domain in full, completed from reference TRBV9 and TRBJ1-5, reads DSGVTQTPKHLITATGQRVTLRCSPRSGDLSVYWYQQSLDQGLQFLIQYYNGEERAKGNILERFSAQQFPDLHSELNLSSLELGDSALYFCASSDSRGLNQPQHFGDGTRLSIL.

The J gene is TRBJ2-7, the V gene TRBV10-3, with D unresolved. The CDR3 is 13 amino acids. V lost 2 bases to trimming and J lost 0 bases, with 5 bases between them. CDR1 and CDR2 from the germline V gene are ENHRY and SYGVKD. The CDR3 is CAISEMTSYEQYF. The CDR3 coding sequence is TGTGCCATCAGTGAGATGACCTCCTACGAGCAGTACTTC.

This clone was seen once. The chain links TRBV29-1 to TRBJ2-5; a weak D match, TRBD2 (5 bases). Between the trimmed V and J ends, which lost 1 base and 2 bases, there was a span of 8 bases. The germline gives CDR1 SQVTM, CDR2 ANQGSEA. This CDR3 is built from 13 residues. In nucleotides, the CDR3 is TGCAGCGTTGAAGTAGCGACACAAGAGACCCAGTACTTC. This sequence encodes CSVEVATQETQYF.

The chain is built from TRBV19 and TRBJ2-7; 8 nucleotides align to TRBD1. V shed 5 bases, J shed 6 bases, and the junction held 6 bases outside the gene matches. This CDR3 comprises 13 residues. The germline gives CDR1 LNHDA, CDR2 SQIVND (reference sequence). The CDR3 region has the DNA TGTGCCAGTAGTCGACAGGGGACAGCCGAGCAGTACTTC. It translates to CASSRQGTAEQYF.

The rearrangement uses TRBV4-2 and TRBJ2-5; a possible D gene is TRBD1 (6 bases). Trimming shortened V by 1 base and J by 1 base, and 13 bases separated the two germline ends. Germline CDR1 reads LGHNA; CDR2 reads YNFKEQ. The CDR3 sequence is 16 residues long. Here the CDR3 DNA reads TGTGCCAGCAGCCAAGCTGTGGGGGCCGGCCAAGAGACCCAGTACTTC. The encoded protein is CASSQAVGAGQETQYF.

V is TRBV2 and J is TRBJ1-3; D is ambiguous. The CDR3 extends over 11 amino acids. Germline V lookup: CDR1 SNHLY, CDR2 FYNNEI. V lost 6 bases and J lost 8, with 8 bases in between. Written as DNA, the CDR3 is TGTGCCAGCAGAACGGTGGACACCATATATTTT. This codes for CASRTVDTIYF.

The V call is TRBV7-9, the J call TRBJ1-2; D not resolved. The CDR3 extends over 13 amino acids. The V gene lost 5 bases and the J gene lost 6 bases, with 13 bases spanning the gap. Germline loops: CDR1 SEHNR, CDR2 FQNEAQ (reference sequence). DNA for the CDR3: TGTGCCAGCAGCCCACCGTTCGGGAATGGCTACACCTTC. Translating gives CASSPPFGNGYTF.

The rearrangement links TRBV7-3 to TRBJ2-5; D unclear. This CDR3 spans 12 amino acids. V lost 3 bases, J lost 5 bases, and 7 bases lay in between. Germline V lookup: CDR1 SGHTA, CDR2 FQGTGA. CDR3 DNA: TGTGCCAGCAGCTTTAGTGGTGAGACCCAGTACTTC. Encoded protein: CASSFSGETQYF.

This chain links TRBV7-2 with TRBJ2-7; possibly TRBD1 for D (5 bases). The CDR3 length is 14 residues. V lost 5 bases to trimming and J lost 0 bases, with 11 bases between them. The V gene's germline CDR1 is SGHTA and CDR2 FQGNSA. The CDR3 nucleotides read TGTGCCAGCAGCAATCGCAGGGACTCCTACGAGCAGTACTTC. This translates into CASSNRRDSYEQYF.

The V gene is TRBV10-3, the J gene TRBJ2-6, with 8 bases that match TRBD1. CDR3 length: 16 amino acids. Looked up from germline, CDR1 is ENHRY and CDR2 is SYGVKD. V shed 10 bases, J shed 1 base, and the junction held 9 bases outside the gene matches. CDR3 residues: CATTLDRGSGANVLTF. The DNA for the CDR3 is TGTGCCACAACCCTAGACAGGGGATCTGGGGCCAACGTCCTGACTTTC.

Comments on this clone: The identical CDR3 is also encoded by other nucleotide sequences in the sample. The chain combines TRBV5-6 with TRBJ1-5; D possibly corresponds to TRBD1 (5 bases). V lost 0 bases to trimming and J lost 8 bases, with 6 bases between them. Germline CDR1 SGHDT, CDR2 YYEEEE. CDR3 size: 12 residues. The CDR3 reads CASSLGGKPQHF. The CDR3 nucleotides are TGTGCCAGCAGCTTGGGGGGGAAGCCCCAGCATTTT.

This sequence joins TRBV15 and TRBJ2-7; 7 positions match TRBD2. The CDR3 has 16 amino acids. V lost 1 base, J lost 3 bases, and 9 bases stayed unmatched. The germline CDR1 and CDR2 sequences are LNHNV and YYDKDF (reference sequence). CDR3 protein: CATSRGRGTGVYEQYF. The CDR3 bases are TGTGCCACCAGCAGAGGGCGGGGGACGGGCGTCTACGAGCAGTACTTC.

This chain joins TRBV6-6 and TRBJ1-4, with D tentatively TRBD1 (6 bases). V lost 6 bases to trimming and J lost 0 bases, with 11 bases between them. CDR3 length: 15 residues. Germline CDR1 and CDR2: MNHNY and SVGAGI (reference sequence). CDR3 in amino acids: CASRDQGTTNEKLFF. CDR3 nucleotides: TGTGCCAGCAGGGACCAGGGGACAACTAATGAAAAACTGTTTTTT.

This clone was seen only a few times. The chain employs TRBV4-1 and TRBJ2-3; 9 bases are shared with TRBD2. V dropped 3 bases and J dropped 6; count of bases not matched to a gene: 10. This CDR3 has 16 amino acids. Germline V lookup: CDR1 MGHRA, CDR2 YSYEKL. As DNA, the CDR3 is TGCGCCAGCAGCCAGCCAGGGACTAGCAGTGCGGATACGCAGTATTTT. Protein product: CASSQPGTSSADTQYF.

The gene calls are TRBV6-6 and TRBJ2-7; D tentatively reads TRBD1 or TRBD2 (5 bases each). Trimming shortened V by 7 bases and J by 2 bases, and 15 bases separated the two germline ends. Germline lookup yields CDR1 MNHNY and CDR2 SVGAGI (reference sequence). This CDR3 has 14 residues. CDR3 protein: CASTQGSAAYEQYF. Written as DNA, the CDR3 is TGTGCCAGCACCCAGGGTAGCGCGGCCTACGAGCAGTACTTC.

CDR3 protein: CASIVKDVEQFF. The CDR3 DNA sequence: TGTGCCAGCATAGTTAAGGACGTTGAGCAGTTCTTC. The V call is TRBV6-5, the J call TRBJ2-1; D call uncertain. Trimming took off 7 bases at V and 9 bases at J, with 13 bases between the two ends. The germline V gene has CDR1 MNHEY and CDR2 SVGAGI. The CDR3 consists of 12 residues.

This chain uses TRBV6-1 with TRBJ1-3; 8 nucleotides line up with TRBD1. Germline CDR1 is MNHNS and CDR2 is SASEGT. This CDR3 has 15 amino acids. J lost 0 bases, V lost 5 bases, and 3 bases had no gene match. In DNA form, the CDR3 reads TGTGCCAGCAGTAAAACAGGGGGCTCTGGAAACACCATATATTTT. This sequence encodes CASSKTGGSGNTIYF.

This rearrangement joins TRBV18 to TRBJ2-3; tentatively, D is TRBD1 (6 bases). The V and J ends lost 3 bases and 6 bases respectively, with 13 bases between them. Germline values: CDR1 KGHSH, CDR2 LQKENI. The CDR3 runs to 14 residues. The CDR3 sequence: CASSPSGERDTQYF. CDR3 bases: TGTGCCAGCTCACCGTCAGGGGAACGGGATACGCAGTATTTT.